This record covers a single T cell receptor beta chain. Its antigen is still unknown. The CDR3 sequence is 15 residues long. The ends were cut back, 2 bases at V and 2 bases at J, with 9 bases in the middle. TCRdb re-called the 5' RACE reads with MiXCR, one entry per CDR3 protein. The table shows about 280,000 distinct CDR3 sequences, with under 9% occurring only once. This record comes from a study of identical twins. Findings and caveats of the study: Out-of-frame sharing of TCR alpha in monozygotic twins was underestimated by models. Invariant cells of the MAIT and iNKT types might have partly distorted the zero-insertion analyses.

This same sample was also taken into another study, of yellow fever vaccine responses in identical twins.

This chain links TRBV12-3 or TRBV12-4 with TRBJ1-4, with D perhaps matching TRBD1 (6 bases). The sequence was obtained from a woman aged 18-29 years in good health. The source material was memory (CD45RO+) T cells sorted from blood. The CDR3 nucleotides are TGTGCCAGCAGTTTAAGGACAGATACTAATGAAAAACTGTTTTTT. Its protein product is CASSLRTDTNEKLFF.